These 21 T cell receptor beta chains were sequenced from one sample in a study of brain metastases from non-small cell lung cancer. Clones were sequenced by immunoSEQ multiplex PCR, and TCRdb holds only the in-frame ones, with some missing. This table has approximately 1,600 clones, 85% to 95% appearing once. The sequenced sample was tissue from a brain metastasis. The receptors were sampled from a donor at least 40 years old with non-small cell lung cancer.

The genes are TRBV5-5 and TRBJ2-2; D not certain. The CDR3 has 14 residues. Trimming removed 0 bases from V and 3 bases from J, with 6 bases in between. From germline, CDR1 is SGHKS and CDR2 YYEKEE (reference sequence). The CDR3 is CASSLGVDTGELFF. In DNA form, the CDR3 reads TGTGCCAGCAGCTTGGGTGTAGACACCGGGGAGCTGTTTTTT.

The CDR3 nucleotides read TGTGCCAGCAGCAAAGAGGACAATCAGCCCCAGCATTTT. Amino acids: CASSKEDNQPQHF. The V and J genes are TRBV21-1 and TRBJ1-5. TRBV21-1 is a known pseudogene. The CDR3 is made up of 13 amino acids.

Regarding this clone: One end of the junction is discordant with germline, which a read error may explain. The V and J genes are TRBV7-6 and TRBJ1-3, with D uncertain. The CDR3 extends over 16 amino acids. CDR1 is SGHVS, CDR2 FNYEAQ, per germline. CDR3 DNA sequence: TGTGCCAGCAGCCCGCAAGCGGACGTTCGTGGAAGCACCATATATTTT. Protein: CASSPQADVRGSTIYF.

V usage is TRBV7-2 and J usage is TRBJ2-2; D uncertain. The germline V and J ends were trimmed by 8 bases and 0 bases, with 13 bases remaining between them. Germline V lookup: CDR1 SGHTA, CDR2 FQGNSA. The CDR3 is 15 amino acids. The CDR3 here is CASVSEPANTGELFF. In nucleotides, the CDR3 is TGTGCCAGCGTATCCGAGCCTGCGAACACCGGGGAGCTGTTTTTT.

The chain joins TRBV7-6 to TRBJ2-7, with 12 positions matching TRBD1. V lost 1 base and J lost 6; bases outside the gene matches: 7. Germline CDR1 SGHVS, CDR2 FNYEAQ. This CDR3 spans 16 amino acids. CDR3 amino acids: CASSLDPGTGGSEQYF. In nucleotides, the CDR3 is TGTGCCAGCAGCTTAGACCCCGGGACAGGGGGCAGCGAGCAGTACTTC.

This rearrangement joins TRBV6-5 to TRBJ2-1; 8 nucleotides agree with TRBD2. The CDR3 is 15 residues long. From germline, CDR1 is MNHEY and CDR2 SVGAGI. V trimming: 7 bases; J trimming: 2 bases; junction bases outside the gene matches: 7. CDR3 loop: CASTFSGAAYNEQFF. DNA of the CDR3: TGTGCCAGCACTTTTAGCGGGGCCGCCTACAATGAGCAGTTCTTC.

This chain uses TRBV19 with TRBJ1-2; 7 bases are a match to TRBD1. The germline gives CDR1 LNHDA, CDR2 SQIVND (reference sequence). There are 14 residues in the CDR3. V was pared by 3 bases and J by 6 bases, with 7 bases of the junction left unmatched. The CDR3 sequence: CASSITGVHDGYTF. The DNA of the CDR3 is TGTGCCAGTAGTATTACAGGGGTTCACGATGGCTACACCTTC.

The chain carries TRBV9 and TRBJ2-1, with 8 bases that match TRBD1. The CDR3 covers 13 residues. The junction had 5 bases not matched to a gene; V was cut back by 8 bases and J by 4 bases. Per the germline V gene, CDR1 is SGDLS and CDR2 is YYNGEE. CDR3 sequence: CASTGTGYNEQFF. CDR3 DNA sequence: TGTGCCAGTACCGGGACAGGATACAATGAGCAGTTCTTC.

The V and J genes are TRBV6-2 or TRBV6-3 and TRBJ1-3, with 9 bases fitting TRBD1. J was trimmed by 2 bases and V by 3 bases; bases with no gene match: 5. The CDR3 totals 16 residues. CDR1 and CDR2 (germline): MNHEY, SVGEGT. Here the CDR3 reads CASSYIGQGPGNTIYF. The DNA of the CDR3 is TGTGCCAGCAGTTATATTGGACAGGGGCCTGGAAACACCATATATTTT.

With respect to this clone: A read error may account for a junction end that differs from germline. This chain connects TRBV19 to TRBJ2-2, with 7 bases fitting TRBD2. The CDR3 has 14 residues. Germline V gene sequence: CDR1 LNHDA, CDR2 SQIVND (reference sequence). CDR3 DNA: TGTGCCAGTTCCGGGACTATTAACACCGAGGAGCTGTTTTTT. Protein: CASSGTINTEELFF.

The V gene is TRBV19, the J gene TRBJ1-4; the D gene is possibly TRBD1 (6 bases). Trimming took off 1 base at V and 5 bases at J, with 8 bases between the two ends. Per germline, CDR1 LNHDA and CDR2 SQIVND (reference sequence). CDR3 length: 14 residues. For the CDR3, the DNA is TGTGCCAGTAGTATAGCAGGGGAAAATGAAAAACTGTTTTTT. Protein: CASSIAGENEKLFF.

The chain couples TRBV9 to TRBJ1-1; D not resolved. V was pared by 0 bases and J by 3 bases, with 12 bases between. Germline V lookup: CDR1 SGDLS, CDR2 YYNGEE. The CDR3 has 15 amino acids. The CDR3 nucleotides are TGTGCCAGCAGCGTAGATCAGTACCGAGACACTGAAGCTTTCTTT. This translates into CASSVDQYRDTEAFF. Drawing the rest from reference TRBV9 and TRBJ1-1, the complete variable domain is DSGVTQTPKHLITATGQRVTLRCSPRSGDLSVYWYQQSLDQGLQFLIQYYNGEERAKGNILERFSAQQFPDLHSELNLSSLELGDSALYFCASSVDQYRDTEAFFGQGTRLTVV.

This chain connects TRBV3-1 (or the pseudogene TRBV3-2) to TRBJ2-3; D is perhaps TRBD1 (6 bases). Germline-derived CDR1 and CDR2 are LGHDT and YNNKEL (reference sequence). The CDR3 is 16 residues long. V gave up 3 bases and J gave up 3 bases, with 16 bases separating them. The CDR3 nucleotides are TGTGCCAGCAGCCAGTTTCGGCAGGGGAAGACAGATACGCAGTATTTT. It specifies CASSQFRQGKTDTQYF.

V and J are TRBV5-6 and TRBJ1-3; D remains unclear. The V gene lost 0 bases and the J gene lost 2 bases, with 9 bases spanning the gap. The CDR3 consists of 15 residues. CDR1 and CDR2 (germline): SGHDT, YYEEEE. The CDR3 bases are TGTGCCAGCAGCTTGGGTATGGGGACTGGAAACACCATATATTTT. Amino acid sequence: CASSLGMGTGNTIYF.

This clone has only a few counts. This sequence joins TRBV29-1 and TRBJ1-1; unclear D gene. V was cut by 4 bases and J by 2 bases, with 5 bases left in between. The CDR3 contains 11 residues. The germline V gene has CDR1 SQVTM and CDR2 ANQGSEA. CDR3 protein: CSVVRNTEAFF. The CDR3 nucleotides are TGCAGCGTTGTTAGAAACACTGAAGCTTTCTTT.

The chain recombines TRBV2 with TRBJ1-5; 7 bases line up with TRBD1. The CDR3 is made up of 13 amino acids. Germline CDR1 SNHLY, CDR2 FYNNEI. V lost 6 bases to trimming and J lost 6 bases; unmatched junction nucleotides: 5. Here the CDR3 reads CASRPGGSQPQHF. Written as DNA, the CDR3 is TGTGCCAGCAGGCCAGGGGGAAGTCAGCCCCAGCATTTT.

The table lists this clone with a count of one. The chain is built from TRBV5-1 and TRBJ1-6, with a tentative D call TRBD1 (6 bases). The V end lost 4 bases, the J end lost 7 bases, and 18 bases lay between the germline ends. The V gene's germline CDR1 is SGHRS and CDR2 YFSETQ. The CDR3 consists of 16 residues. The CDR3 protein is CASSPRTVSLNSPLHF. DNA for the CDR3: TGCGCCAGCAGCCCCCGGACAGTTTCCCTCAATTCACCCCTCCACTTT.

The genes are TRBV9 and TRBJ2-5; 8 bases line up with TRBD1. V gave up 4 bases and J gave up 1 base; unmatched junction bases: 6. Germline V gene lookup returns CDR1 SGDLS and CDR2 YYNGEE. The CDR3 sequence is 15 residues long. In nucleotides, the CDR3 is TGTGCCAGCAGCCCGACAGGGGCCCTCCAAGAGACCCAGTACTTC. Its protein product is CASSPTGALQETQYF.

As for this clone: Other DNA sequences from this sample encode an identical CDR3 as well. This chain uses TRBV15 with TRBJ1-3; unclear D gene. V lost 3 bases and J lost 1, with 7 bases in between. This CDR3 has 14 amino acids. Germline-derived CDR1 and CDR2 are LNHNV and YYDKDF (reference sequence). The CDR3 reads CATSSGSSGNTIYF. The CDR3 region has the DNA TGTGCCACCAGCAGTGGCTCTTCTGGAAACACCATATATTTT.

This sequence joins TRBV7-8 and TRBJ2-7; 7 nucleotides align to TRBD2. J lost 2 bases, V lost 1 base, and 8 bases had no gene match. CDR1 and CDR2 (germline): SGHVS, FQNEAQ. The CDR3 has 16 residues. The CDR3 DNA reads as TGTGCCAGCAGCTTAGTGAGGGCGGGAGCGGCCTACGAGCAGTACTTC. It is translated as CASSLVRAGAAYEQYF.

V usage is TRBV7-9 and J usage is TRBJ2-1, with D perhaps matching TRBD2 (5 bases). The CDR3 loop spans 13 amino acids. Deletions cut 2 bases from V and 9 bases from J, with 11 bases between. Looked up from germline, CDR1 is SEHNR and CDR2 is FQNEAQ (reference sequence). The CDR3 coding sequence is TGTGCCAGCAGCTTAAAGGCGGGCGCTGAGCAGTTCTTC. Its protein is CASSLKAGAEQFF.